One and the same sample provided the 9 T cell receptor beta chains below, sequenced in a study of Graves' ophthalmopathy and Graves' hyperthyroidism. RNA transcripts provided the template for amplifying TCR beta CDR3 regions. In the first round, RT-PCR was carried out with HTBI primers, and a multiplex PCR formed the second round. TCRdb re-called the multiplex PCR reads with MiXCR, one entry per CDR3 protein. In the table there are approximately 1.2 million distinct CDR3 sequences, about 36% of which are singletons. Sequencing was done on a sample of peripheral blood or thyroid tissue (not recorded which). The receptors stem from an adult man with Graves' hyperthyroidism.

This clonotype was observed a handful of times. V gene TRBV5-1 combines with J gene TRBJ2-2; maybe TRBD2 (6 bases). The V end was cut by 2 bases, the J end by 5 bases, with 16 bases between. The CDR3 has 16 residues. In germline, CDR1 is SGHRS, CDR2 YFSETQ. DNA of the CDR3: TGCGCCAGCAGCTTTTCCGGTAGCGGAGAAACCGGGGAGCTGTTTTTT. The encoded protein is CASSFSGSGETGELFF.

A remark on this clonotype: Likely a read error: the CDR3 ends without its conserved phenylalanine or tryptophan. This chain links TRBV5-6 with TRBJ1-1, with TRBD1 as a possible D gene (6 bases). Trimming left V 4 bases short and J 4 bases short, with 11 bases between. This CDR3 is 13 amino acids long. CDR1 is SGHDT and CDR2 is YYEEEE in the germline V gene. The CDR3 region has the DNA TGTGCCAGCAGCCTCAGGGGCGGCACTGAAGCTTTCCTT. This gives the protein CASSLRGGTEAFL.

The chain combines TRBV13 with TRBJ2-7; TRBD2 might be the D (5 bases). CDR3 size: 13 residues. Germline V lookup: CDR1 PRHDT, CDR2 FYEKMQ (reference sequence). Deletions cut 0 bases from V and 8 bases from J, with 11 bases between. The CDR3 here is CASSLGRGYKQYF. Written as DNA, the CDR3 is TGTGCCAGCAGCTTAGGTCGCGGGTACAAGCAGTACTTC. The whole variable domain, remainder taken from reference TRBV13 and TRBJ2-7, is AAGVIQSPRHLIKEKRETATLKCYPIPRHDTVYWYQQGPGQDPQFLISFYEKMQSDKGSIPDRFSAQQFSDYHSELNMSSLELGDSALYFCASSLGRGYKQYFGPGTRLTVT.

This clonotype was seen repeatedly, ten times or more. The genes are TRBV7-3 and TRBJ1-1; D unresolved. Germline-derived CDR1 and CDR2 are SGHTA and FQGTGA. This CDR3 comprises 17 residues. V lost 1 base and J 4 bases, leaving 19 bases between the germline ends. The CDR3 DNA reads TGTGCCAGCAGCTTAAATCGGGCCCCGAGGGCGTTCACTGAAGCTTTCTTT. This gives the protein CASSLNRAPRAFTEAFF.

In regard to this clonotype: A much larger clonotype is one base distant, so this may be a read error. This sequence joins TRBV20-1 and TRBJ2-5; 12 bases map to TRBD2. After removal of 3 bases from V and 5 bases from J, the junction contained 10 bases not matched to a gene. This CDR3 comprises 16 residues. Germline lookup yields CDR1 DFQATT and CDR2 SNEGSKA (reference sequence). Here the CDR3 reads CSASRLAGDTLETQYF. The CDR3 DNA reads as TGCAGTGCTAGCCGACTAGCGGGGGATACTCTGGAGACCCAGTACTTC.

The table lists this clonotype with many counts. The chain has TRBV7-9 and TRBJ2-7, with D possibly TRBD1 on 6 matching bases. The CDR3 loop spans 12 amino acids. Germline-derived CDR1 and CDR2 are SEHNR and FQNEAQ (reference sequence). Trimming left V 5 bases short and J 6 bases short, with 11 bases between. CDR3 loop: CASSKTGTEQYF. The CDR3 region has the DNA TGTGCCAGCAGCAAAACAGGGACCGAGCAGTACTTC.

The chain couples TRBV9 to TRBJ1-1; no clear D. V lost 5 bases to trimming and J lost 0 bases, with 14 bases between them. The V gene's germline CDR1 is SGDLS and CDR2 YYNGEE. The CDR3 runs 15 residues. CDR3 residues: CASSVTGIMNTEAFF. The CDR3 DNA reads TGTGCCAGCAGTGTGACGGGGATCATGAACACTGAAGCTTTCTTT.

V is TRBV25-1 and J is TRBJ1-2; 9 bases map to TRBD1. V was clipped by 6 bases and J by 13 bases; unmatched bases: 6. The CDR3 has 11 residues. Germline V gives CDR1 MGHDK, CDR2 SYGVNS. CDR3 coding DNA: TGTGCCAGCAGACGACAGGGGGTTCTCACCTTC. Its translation is CASRRQGVLTF.

This clonotype occurred once. The chain is built from TRBV2 and TRBJ1-2, with D possibly being TRBD1 (5 bases). Germline values: CDR1 SNHLY, CDR2 FYNNEI. V was pared by 5 bases and J by 4 bases, with 14 bases between. The CDR3 has 14 residues. CDR3: CASSSPGTVYGYTF. The CDR3 nucleotides read TGTGCCAGCAGTTCCCCCGGGACGGTCTATGGCTACACCTTC.